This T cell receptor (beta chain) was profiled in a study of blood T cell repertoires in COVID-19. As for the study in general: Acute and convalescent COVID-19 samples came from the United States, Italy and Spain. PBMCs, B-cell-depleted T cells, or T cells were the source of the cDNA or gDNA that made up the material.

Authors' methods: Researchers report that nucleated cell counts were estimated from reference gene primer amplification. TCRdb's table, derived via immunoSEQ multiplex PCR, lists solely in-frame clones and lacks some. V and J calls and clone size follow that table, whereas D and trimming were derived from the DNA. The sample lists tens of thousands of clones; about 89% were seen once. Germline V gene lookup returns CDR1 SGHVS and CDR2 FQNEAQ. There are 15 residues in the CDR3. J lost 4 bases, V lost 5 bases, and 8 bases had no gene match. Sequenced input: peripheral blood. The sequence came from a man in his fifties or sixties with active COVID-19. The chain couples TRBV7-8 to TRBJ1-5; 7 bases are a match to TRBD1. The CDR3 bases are TGTGCCAGCAGCCCTCCCGGGACAGTTAATCAGCCCCAGCATTTT. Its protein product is CASSPPGTVNQPQHF.